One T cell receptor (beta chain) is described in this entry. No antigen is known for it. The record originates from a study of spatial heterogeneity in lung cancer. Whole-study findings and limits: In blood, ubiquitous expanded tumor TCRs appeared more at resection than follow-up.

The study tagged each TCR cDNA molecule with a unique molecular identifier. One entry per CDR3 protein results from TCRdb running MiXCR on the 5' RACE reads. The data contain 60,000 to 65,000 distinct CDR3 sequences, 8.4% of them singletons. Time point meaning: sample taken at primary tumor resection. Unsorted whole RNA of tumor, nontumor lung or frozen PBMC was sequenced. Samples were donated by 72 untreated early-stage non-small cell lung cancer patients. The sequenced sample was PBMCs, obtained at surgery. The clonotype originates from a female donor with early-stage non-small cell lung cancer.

The CDR3 here is CASSPQGRNTEAFF. CDR3 DNA sequence: TGTGCCAGCAGCCCCCAGGGGCGGAACACTGAAGCTTTCTTT. The rearrangement uses TRBV12-3 or TRBV12-4 and TRBJ1-1, with D possibly being TRBD1 (6 bases). With 6 bases removed from V and 1 base from J, the gap between germline ends came to 12 bases. The CDR3 length is 14 residues.